What follows describes a single T cell receptor (beta chain). The data are from a study of blood T cell repertoires in COVID-19. The method was immunoSEQ multiplex PCR; TCRdb's version includes in-frame clones alone and lacks a portion of them. The data contain some 520,000 clones, about 91% of them seen just once; the ten biggest clones take up approximately 0.9%. Sequencing used peripheral blood. The sequence derives from a man between 18 and 29 years old with COVID-19, enrolled during active disease.

CDR3 nucleotides: TGTGCCAGCAGCCAGGAGCGGGGGTTTCAAGAGACCCAGTACTTC. It is translated as CASSQERGFQETQYF. The gene calls are TRBV3-1 (or the pseudogene TRBV3-2) and TRBJ2-5, with 8 nucleotides matching TRBD2. This CDR3 is built from 15 residues. Looked up from germline, CDR1 is LGHDT and CDR2 is YNNKEL (reference sequence). The trim removed 3 bases at V and 2 bases at J, leaving 5 bases unmatched.